These T cell receptor beta chains were read from a single sample in a study of cytomegalovirus exposure and HLA in healthy donors. Using immunoSEQ multiplex PCR, the repertoire was profiled, and TCRdb retains in-frame clones only, with some absent. The repertoire includes about 190,000 clones, roughly 77% of them detected once, and approximately 3.1% sits in the top ten. Sequencing was done on a sample of PBMCs. These receptors all stem from a woman in her twenties or thirties in good health and CMV-seropositive. The CDR3 runs from the conserved cysteine through the conserved F or W. A D gene is named only where the DNA matches it firmly. Only some rows state a clone size, as once, few, many or a class for expanded clones.

cdr3_nt	cdr3_aa	cdr3_length	clone_size	d_call	v_call	j_call
TGTGCCAGCAGTGAAGCGCCTAGGACAGGGGGCATTGGCTACACCTTC	CASSEAPRTGGIGYTF	16	.	TRBD1	TRBV2	TRBJ1-2
TGTGCCAGCACGGAAGCTAAAACAGGGTTAGGGGCTGGGTACGAGCAGTACTTC	CASTEAKTGLGAGYEQYF	18	once	.	TRBV27	TRBJ2-7
TGCGCCAGCAGTTCTAGCGGGAGAGTGACAGATACGCAGTATTTT	CASSSSGRVTDTQYF	15	.	TRBD2	TRBV10-2	TRBJ2-3
TGCGCCAGCAGCTTGGACCCGCGCGATGAGCAGTTCTTC	CASSLDPRDEQFF	13	.	.	TRBV5-1	TRBJ2-1
TGTGCCAGCAGCCCCGGACAGGAGAACACTGAAGCTTTCTTT	CASSPGQENTEAFF	14	.	TRBD1	TRBV6-5	TRBJ1-1
TGTGCCAGCAGTTCCTACAGGGACCGATACGAGCAGTACTTC	CASSSYRDRYEQYF	14	once	.	TRBV27	TRBJ2-7
TGTGCCAGCAGTGAGTTGCGGGAGCCCTACAATGAGCAGTTCTTC	CASSELREPYNEQFF	15	.	TRBD2	TRBV2	TRBJ2-1
TGTGCCAGCAGCACTAGCGCTGGGGCCAACGTCCTGACTTTC	CASSTSAGANVLTF	14	.	TRBD2	TRBV7-9	TRBJ2-6
TGTGCCAGCAGTGAGGCAACCAGCGGCCCCTACGAGCAGTACTTC	CASSEATSGPYEQYF	15	few	.	TRBV25-1	TRBJ2-7
TGTGCCAGCAGTTACGACTCCGGAGTAGGACCCCAGCATTTT	CASSYDSGVGPQHF	14	.	.	TRBV6-5	TRBJ1-5
TGTGCCAGCATGAGCATTAGCAATCAGCCCCAGCATTTT	CASMSISNQPQHF	13	.	.	TRBV28	TRBJ1-5
TGTGCCAGCAGCTTGGGGCTAGCGGGGTACAATGAGCAGTTCTTC	CASSLGLAGYNEQFF	15	.	TRBD2	TRBV9	TRBJ2-1
TGTGCCAGCAGTTACGGTGGCGGGAGAGGGTACGAGCAGTACTTC	CASSYGGGRGYEQYF	15	.	TRBD2	TRBV6-5	TRBJ2-7
TGTGCCAGCAGCTTAGAGGCTAGCCAAAATGAGCAGTTCTTC	CASSLEASQNEQFF	14	once	.	TRBV7-9	TRBJ2-1